The clone carrying this T cell receptor beta chain was observed at least ten times. Its antigen is unknown. Libraries of TCR beta came from iRepertoire HTBI primers plus Arm-PCR of CDR3 regions. MiXCR, run by TCRdb on the multiplex PCR reads, gives a single entry per CDR3 protein. The sample carries over 350,000 distinct CDR3 sequences, 14% recorded once. The germline V and J ends were trimmed by 4 bases and 1 base, with 7 bases remaining between them. The CDR3 is 13 residues long. Looked up from germline, CDR1 is DFQATT and CDR2 is SNEGSKA (reference sequence). The data are from a study of regulatory T cells in long-lasting Graves disease. Study results and limitations: The study found TRBV28, TRBJ1-2 and TRBJ2-5 favored in persistent disease.

Time point: newly diagnosed GD, antithyroid drugs for less than 3 months. Isolated PBMC RNA provided the starting material for the TCR library. This same sample was also part of a study on T cells in Graves' hyperthyroidism and ophthalmopathy. This second study notes: The HTBI primer set drove a first-round RT-PCR of the TCR CDR3. Within blood appeared most thyroid clonotypes that had expanded above 0.001. Model output signaled ophthalmopathy a median about 6.3 months ahead of onset.

This specimen was peripheral blood mononuclear cells (PBMCs), taken at new diagnosis, from a patient treated with antithyroid drugs. This sequence joins TRBV20-1 and TRBJ2-2; the D gene is possibly TRBD2 (5 bases). This clonotype was sampled from a woman aged 50 to 60 with Graves disease. The CDR3 reads CSATSGNTGELFF. CDR3 DNA sequence: TGCAGTGCTACGAGCGGGAACACCGGGGAGCTGTTTTTT.